Below, one T cell receptor beta chain is given with its context. This sample was taken from a study of T cells in Graves' hyperthyroidism and ophthalmopathy. J lost 8 bases, V lost 8 bases, and 5 bases had no gene match. Germline loops: CDR1 KGHDR, CDR2 SFDVKD. This CDR3 has 12 amino acids. TCR beta CDR3 regions were amplified from RNA transcripts. HTBI primers were employed in a first-round RT-PCR of the TCR CDR3. TCRdb processed the multiplex PCR reads anew with MiXCR; each CDR3 protein has one entry. This table has a few hundred thousand distinct CDR3 sequences, around 16% appearing once. Specimen: blood. This clonotype was obtained from a woman aged 18-30 years with Graves' hyperthyroidism that later progressed to Graves' ophthalmopathy. The rearrangement uses TRBV24-1 and TRBJ2-1; TRBD2 matches at 7 bases. CDR3 protein: CATTDGGYEQFF. The CDR3 DNA reads as TGTGCCACCACAGACGGGGGGTATGAGCAGTTCTTC.